This T cell receptor (beta chain) is drawn from a study of OX40 agonist ivuxolimab in advanced cancers. The CDR3 is made up of 14 amino acids. Germline V gives CDR1 LNHDA, CDR2 SQIVND (reference sequence). V was clipped by 7 bases and J by 3 bases, with 12 bases between them. This table comes from immunoSEQ multiplex PCR, and its TCRdb copy is limited to in-frame clones, with some not included. The sample has tens of thousands of clones, roughly 88% seen once; the top ten hold under 0.65%. Sample: CD4+ or CD8+ T cells sorted from blood, taken in a trial of the OX40 agonist ivuxolimab. This sequence was found in an adult with an advanced solid tumor such as melanoma, head and neck, liver or kidney cancer. The rearrangement links TRBV19 to TRBJ1-4; the D is unclear. The CDR3 nucleotides read TGTGCCAGTAAGCAACAACTATCTAATGAAAAACTGTTTTTT. Its protein product is CASKQQLSNEKLFF.